This TCR beta chain comes out of a study of early T cells in non-severe SARS-CoV-2 infection. This clonotype showed up many times. Separate cDNA molecules each had unique molecular identifiers attached to them. TCRdb ran MiXCR on the 5' RACE reads and lists one entry per CDR3 protein. The data show 45,000 to 75,000 distinct CDR3 sequences, more than 8.5% seen once. This CDR3 comprises 14 residues. CDR1 is PRHDT, CDR2 FYEKMQ, per germline (reference sequence). Trimming cost V 4 bases and J 7 bases; bases outside gene matches: 8. The chain has TRBV13 and TRBJ2-7, with TRBD1 matching over 9 bases. Input material: whole blood. The TCR sequence derives from an adult who was a healthcare worker with PCR-confirmed SARS-CoV-2 infection or an uninfected control (not recorded which). The CDR3 spells CASSSTGGRGEQYF. CDR3 DNA: TGTGCCAGCAGCTCGACAGGGGGACGAGGGGAGCAGTACTTC.